At least ten counts were recorded for the clone carrying this TCR beta chain. Other DNA sequences in this sample translate to the same CDR3. Ahead of thyroid surgery, no patient had received treatment of any kind. The data were obtained in a study of metastatic and nonmetastatic thyroid tumors. Using MiXCR, TCRdb re-called clones from the PCR reads. Of over 20,000 clones listed, approximately 15% are singletons. The CDR3 is made up of 15 amino acids. Per germline, CDR1 SEHNR and CDR2 FQNEAQ (reference sequence). The ends lost 1 base at V and 2 bases at J; junction bases unmatched: 4. The rearrangement joins TRBV7-9 to TRBJ2-7; 8 bases fit TRBD1. The TCR sequence derives from a female donor with papillary thyroid cancer or a benign thyroid nodule (not recorded which). Some clones in this sample may be carry-over from other donors' samples. Material for sequencing was tumor tissue. CDR3 DNA: TGTGCCAGCAGCTTAGGGACAGGGACCCCCTACGAGCAGTACTTC. It is translated as CASSLGTGTPYEQYF.